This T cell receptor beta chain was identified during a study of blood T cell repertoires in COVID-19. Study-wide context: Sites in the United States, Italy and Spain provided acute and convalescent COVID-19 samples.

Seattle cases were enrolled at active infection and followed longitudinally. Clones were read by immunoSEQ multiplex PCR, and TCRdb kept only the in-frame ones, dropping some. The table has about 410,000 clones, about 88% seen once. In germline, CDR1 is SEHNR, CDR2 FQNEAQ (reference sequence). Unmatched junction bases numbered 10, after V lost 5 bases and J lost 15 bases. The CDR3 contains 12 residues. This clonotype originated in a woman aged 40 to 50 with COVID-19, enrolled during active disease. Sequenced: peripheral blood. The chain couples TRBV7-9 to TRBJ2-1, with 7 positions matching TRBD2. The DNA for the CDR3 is TGTGCCAGCAGCCGTTCCGGGGGGATTCCGTTCTTC. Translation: CASSRSGGIPFF.